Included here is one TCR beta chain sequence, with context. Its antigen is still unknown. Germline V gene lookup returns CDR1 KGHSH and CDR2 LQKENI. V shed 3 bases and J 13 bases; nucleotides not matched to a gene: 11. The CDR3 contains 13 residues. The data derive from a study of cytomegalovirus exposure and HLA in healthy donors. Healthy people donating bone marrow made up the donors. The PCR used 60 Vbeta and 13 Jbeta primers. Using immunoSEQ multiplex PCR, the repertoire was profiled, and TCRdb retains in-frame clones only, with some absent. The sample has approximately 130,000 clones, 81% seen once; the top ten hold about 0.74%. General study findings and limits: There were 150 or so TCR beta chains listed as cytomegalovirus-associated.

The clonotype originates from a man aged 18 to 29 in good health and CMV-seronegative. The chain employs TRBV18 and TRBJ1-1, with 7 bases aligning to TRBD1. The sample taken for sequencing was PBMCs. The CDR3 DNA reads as TGTGCCAGCTCACCTATACCAGTGCAGGGGGTTTTCTTT. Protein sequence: CASSPIPVQGVFF.